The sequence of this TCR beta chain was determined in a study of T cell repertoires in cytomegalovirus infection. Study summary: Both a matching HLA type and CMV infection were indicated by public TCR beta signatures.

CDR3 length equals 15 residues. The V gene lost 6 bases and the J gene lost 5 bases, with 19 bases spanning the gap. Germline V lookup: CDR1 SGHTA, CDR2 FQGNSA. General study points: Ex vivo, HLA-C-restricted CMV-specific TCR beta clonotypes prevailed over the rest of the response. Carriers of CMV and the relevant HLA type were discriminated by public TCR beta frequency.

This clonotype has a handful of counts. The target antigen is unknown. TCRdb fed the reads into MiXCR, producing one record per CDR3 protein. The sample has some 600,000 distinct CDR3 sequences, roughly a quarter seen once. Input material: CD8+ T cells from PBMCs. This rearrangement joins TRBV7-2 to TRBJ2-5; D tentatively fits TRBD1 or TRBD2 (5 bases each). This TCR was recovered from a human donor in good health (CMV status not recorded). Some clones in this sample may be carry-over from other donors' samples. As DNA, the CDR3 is TGTGCCAGCAGATCGTGGGGCCCGTTAGCGGAGACCCAGTACTTC. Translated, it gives CASRSWGPLAETQYF.